What follows are 22 T cell receptor beta chains derived from one specimen sequenced in a study of T cell responses to AZD1222 COVID-19 vaccine. Sequenced by immunoSEQ multiplex PCR; TCRdb stores in-frame clones only, minus some. This sample has roughly 130,000 clones; around 93% occur once, and the top ten carry about 3%. The starting material was peripheral blood, obtained on day 0 of AZD1222 vaccination. These receptor sequences come from an adult in good health.

This sequence joins TRBV18 and TRBJ1-1, with 7 positions matching TRBD1. CDR3 length: 16 amino acids. Germline V gene sequence: CDR1 KGHSH, CDR2 LQKENI. The trim removed 2 bases at V and 1 base at J, leaving 7 bases unmatched. CDR3 sequence: CASSPTGDPRNTEAFF. The CDR3 nucleotides are TGTGCCAGCTCACCAACAGGGGACCCAAGGAACACTGAAGCTTTCTTT.

The J gene is TRBJ1-1, the V gene TRBV12-3 or TRBV12-4; possibly TRBD1 for D (6 bases). The CDR3 has 13 amino acids. V lost 3 bases and J 4 bases, leaving 9 bases between the germline ends. The CDR3, as DNA: TGTGCCAGCAGTTTTCAGGGGACCACTGAAGCTTTCTTT. Protein: CASSFQGTTEAFF.

The chain has TRBV6-5 and TRBJ2-5; a possible D gene is TRBD2 (5 bases). Trimming removed 7 bases at V and 2 bases at J, with 11 bases between. The CDR3 runs to 13 residues. Germline loops: CDR1 MNHEY, CDR2 SVGAGI. As DNA, the CDR3 is TGTGCCAGCACCGACGGACTGCAAGAGACCCAGTACTTC. This gives the protein CASTDGLQETQYF.

The CDR3 nucleotides are TGTGCCAGCTGTCGGGAGTCTTACAATGAGCAGTTCTTC. It is translated as CASCRESYNEQFF. This rearrangement joins TRBV18 to TRBJ2-1, with D possibly being TRBD2 (6 bases). V lost 7 bases, J lost 4 bases, and 11 bases lay in between. Germline lookup yields CDR1 KGHSH and CDR2 LQKENI. This CDR3 comprises 13 residues.

The rearrangement uses TRBV14 and TRBJ1-1, with D hard to call. The V and J ends lost 3 bases and 3 bases respectively, with 26 bases between them. From germline, CDR1 is SGHDN and CDR2 FVKESK. CDR3 size: 19 residues. The CDR3: CASSHGVSNPAPWDTEAFF. The CDR3 region has the DNA TGTGCCAGCAGCCATGGGGTAAGCAACCCCGCCCCGTGGGACACTGAAGCTTTCTTT. The whole variable domain, filled in from reference TRBV14 and TRBJ1-1, reads EAGVTQFPSHSVIEKGQTVTLRCDPISGHDNLYWYRRVMGKEIKFLLHFVKESKQDESGMPNNRFLAERTGGTYSTLKVQPAELEDSGVYFCASSHGVSNPAPWDTEAFFGQGTRLTVV.

The V call is TRBV7-9, the J call TRBJ2-5; 9 bases are shared with TRBD1. From germline, CDR1 is SEHNR and CDR2 FQNEAQ (reference sequence). V lost 3 bases and J lost 5; bases outside the gene matches: 7. The CDR3 consists of 15 residues. The CDR3, as DNA: TGTGCCAGCAGCTTCCAACAGGGGGCAGGGGAGACCCAGTACTTC. Its translation: CASSFQQGAGETQYF.

V gene TRBV2 combines with J gene TRBJ1-1; D possibly corresponds to TRBD1 (5 bases). Germline V gene data show CDR1 as SNHLY and CDR2 as FYNNEI. CDR3 length: 14 residues. Deletions cut 3 bases from V and 0 bases from J, with 8 bases between. CDR3 nucleotide sequence: TGTGCCAGCAGTGATCCGGGACTGAACACTGAAGCTTTCTTT. This translates into CASSDPGLNTEAFF.

The CDR3 loop is CASSDPNEAEAFF. CDR3 DNA sequence: TGTGCCAGCAGCGACCCTAACGAGGCTGAAGCTTTCTTT. This chain links TRBV9 with TRBJ1-1; no definite D call. V was pared by 3 bases and J by 6 bases, with 12 bases between. The CDR3 spans 13 residues. Germline-derived CDR1 and CDR2 are SGDLS and YYNGEE.

The J gene is TRBJ2-1, the V gene TRBV4-2; D remains unclear. This CDR3 contains 16 residues. The V gene's germline CDR1 is LGHNA and CDR2 YNFKEQ. V lost 3 bases and J lost 0, with 12 bases in between. Written as DNA, the CDR3 is TGTGCCAGCAGCCACGTATTCCTGAGCTCCTACAATGAGCAGTTCTTC. Amino acid sequence: CASSHVFLSSYNEQFF.

V gene TRBV4-2 combines with J gene TRBJ1-3; no clear D. Germline lookup yields CDR1 LGHNA and CDR2 YNFKEQ. The CDR3 sequence is 13 residues long. V lost 4 bases and J lost 1, with 5 bases in between. In nucleotides, the CDR3 is TGTGCCAGCAGCCTCGGGTCTGGAAACACCATATATTTT. It is translated as CASSLGSGNTIYF.

CDR3 nucleotide sequence: TGTGCCACCAGTGTGGGAGACCCGGGTCCAGCCGGGGAGCTGTTTTTT. Its translation: CATSVGDPGPAGELFF. The V gene is TRBV24-1, the J gene TRBJ2-2, with D maybe TRBD2 (5 bases). Germline CDR1 reads KGHDR; CDR2 reads SFDVKD. This CDR3 is 16 amino acids long. Trimming took off 5 bases at V and 6 bases at J, with 18 bases between the two ends.

The CDR3 reads CASSHEGSIVSPLHF. The CDR3 region has the DNA TGCGCCAGCAGCCATGAGGGTAGTATTGTTTCACCCCTCCACTTT. The chain is built from TRBV4-1 and TRBJ1-6; D not resolved. The length of the CDR3 is 15 residues. Trimming cost V 3 bases and J 9 bases, with 15 bases left between them. CDR1 is MGHRA, CDR2 YSYEKL, per germline.

This sequence joins TRBV2 and TRBJ1-3; possibly TRBD1 for D (5 bases). Germline V gives CDR1 SNHLY, CDR2 FYNNEI. V was pared by 4 bases and J by 1 base, with 11 bases between. This CDR3 spans 15 amino acids. The CDR3 reads CASSGGRVSGNTIYF. The CDR3 coding sequence is TGTGCCAGCAGTGGGGGGAGGGTTTCTGGAAACACCATATATTTT.

V and J are TRBV7-2 and TRBJ2-7, with 8 bases lining up with TRBD1. Germline-derived CDR1 and CDR2 are SGHTA and FQGNSA. V lost 6 bases to trimming and J lost 4 bases; unmatched junction nucleotides: 14. This CDR3 is built from 16 residues. The CDR3 reads CASSLSARTGFYEQYF. In DNA form, the CDR3 reads TGTGCCAGCAGTTTATCCGCCCGGACAGGGTTTTACGAGCAGTACTTC. The full variable domain, its missing parts supplied by reference TRBV7-2 and TRBJ2-7, is GAGVSQSPSNKVTEKGKDVELRCDPISGHTALYWYRQSLGQGLEFLIYFQGNSAPDKSGLPSDRFSAERTGGSVSTLTIQRTQQEDSAVYLCASSLSARTGFYEQYFGPGTRLTVT.

The chain couples TRBV10-3 to TRBJ2-7, with a possible D match to TRBD1 (5 bases). CDR3 length: 12 amino acids. Trimming removed 4 bases from V and 3 bases from J, with 7 bases in between. Germline values: CDR1 ENHRY, CDR2 SYGVKD. The CDR3 DNA is TGTGCCATCAGTGGGACATACTACGAGCAGTACTTC. Its translation: CAISGTYYEQYF.

The gene calls are TRBV29-1 and TRBJ2-7; perhaps TRBD2 as D (6 bases). V was trimmed by 1 base and J by 0 bases, leaving 19 bases between them. In germline, CDR1 is SQVTM, CDR2 ANQGSEA. The CDR3 contains 17 residues. CDR3 residues: CSVEVGGEGTTSYEQYF. CDR3 sequence (DNA): TGCAGCGTTGAAGTGGGGGGTGAGGGCACTACCTCCTACGAGCAGTACTTC.

This clone was detected once. The V call is TRBV12-5, the J call TRBJ2-3; either TRBD1 or TRBD2 may supply D (6 bases each). This CDR3 spans 19 amino acids. Germline-derived CDR1 and CDR2 are LGHNT and FRNRAP. V was pared by 2 bases and J by 0 bases, with 21 bases between. The CDR3 bases are TGTGCTAGTGGTTTGCAGGGGTCGGGACTCGGGTTCAGCACAGATACGCAGTATTTT. Protein sequence: CASGLQGSGLGFSTDTQYF.

In the case of this clone: The same CDR3 arises from other DNA sequences in this sample as well. The V and J genes are TRBV7-3 and TRBJ2-2; no definite D call. CDR1 is SGHTA and CDR2 is FQGTGA in the germline V gene. This CDR3 spans 12 amino acids. With 6 bases removed from V and 3 bases from J, the gap between germline ends came to 5 bases. The CDR3 here is CASSSYTGELFF. CDR3 coding DNA: TGTGCCAGCAGTTCCTACACCGGGGAGCTGTTTTTT.

This sequence joins TRBV9 and TRBJ1-1; tentatively, D is TRBD1 (5 bases). V gave up 2 bases and J gave up 0 bases, with 14 bases separating them. CDR3 size: 16 residues. From germline, CDR1 is SGDLS and CDR2 YYNGEE. The chain's CDR3 is CASSVPSGGVNTEAFF. Written as DNA, the CDR3 is TGTGCCAGCAGCGTCCCAAGCGGGGGAGTGAACACTGAAGCTTTCTTT.

This sequence joins TRBV10-1 and TRBJ1-5; unclear D gene. The germline CDR1 and CDR2 sequences are WNHNN and SYGVQD (reference sequence). The CDR3 spans 12 residues. Deletions cut 3 bases from V and 13 bases from J, with 13 bases between. This CDR3 reads CASSEMERGQHF. In DNA, the CDR3 is TGCGCCAGCAGTGAAATGGAACGGGGACAGCATTTT.

The rearrangement links TRBV27 to TRBJ1-2; TRBD1 might be the D (5 bases). This CDR3 has 14 residues. Trimming took 4 bases from V and 8 from J, leaving 17 bases between them. Germline V CDR1 and CDR2: MNHEY, SMNVEV (reference sequence). CDR3 loop: CASSSGTLSEGYTF. The CDR3 region has the DNA TGTGCCAGCAGTTCGGGGACGCTATCAGAAGGCTACACCTTC.

The chain is built from TRBV21-1 and TRBJ2-5; TRBD2, the table's D call, lacks a check against the DNA. TRBV21-1 is an annotated pseudogene. The CDR3 is 15 residues long. The CDR3 region is CASSKVEREPETQYF. The DNA for the CDR3 is TGTGCCAGCAGCAAAGTAGAGCGGGAGCCAGAGACCCAGTACTTC.